This T cell receptor beta chain is from a study of low-dose radiotherapy and immunotherapy resistance in tumors. About the research overall: Treatment consisted of nivolumab 240 mg every two weeks and ipilimumab 1 mg/kg every six weeks, given intravenously to patients.

As for time point: before trial treatment. Priming of first-strand cDNA relied on TRAV- and TRBV-specific primers (covering alpha and beta chains). TCR amplification involved around 22 PCR cycles with a constant-region primer and V-primer adapter. TCRdb recomputed calls from the reads with MiXCR, one row per CDR3 protein. The repertoire consists of some 85,000 distinct CDR3 sequences, with 15% to 20% occurring once and the leading ten covering about 5.5%. This clonotype occurred many times. This specimen was PBMCs, taken before treatment. This TCR was sampled from a male donor with prostate cancer.

The CDR3 protein is CASSSNRDRVNEQYF. The CDR3 coding sequence is TGCGCCAGCAGCTCGAACCGGGACAGGGTCAACGAGCAGTACTTC. The rearrangement links TRBV5-1 to TRBJ2-7; 9 nucleotides line up with TRBD1. CDR1 and CDR2 from the germline V gene are SGHRS and YFSETQ. The length of the CDR3 is 15 residues. V dropped 3 bases and J dropped 5; count of bases not matched to a gene: 9.